The clone carrying this T cell receptor (beta chain) appeared many times. The sample comes from a study of T cells in Graves' hyperthyroidism and ophthalmopathy. Amplification yielded TCR beta CDR3 regions, with RNA transcripts as the source. The TCR CDR3 first-round RT-PCR relied on the HTBI primer set. TCRdb re-analysed the multiplex PCR reads in MiXCR, keeping a single row per CDR3 protein. The sample lists around 700,000 distinct CDR3 sequences, approximately 40% seen once, with roughly 31% in the top ten. CDR3 length: 16 residues. Germline CDR1 is SGHTA and CDR2 is FQGNSA. V trimming: 9 bases; J trimming: 1 base; junction bases outside the gene matches: 13.

This TCR was recovered from a woman aged 35 to 49 with Graves' hyperthyroidism. The V gene is TRBV7-2, the J gene TRBJ2-5; TRBD2 matches at 8 bases. The specimen was blood. CDR3 DNA: TGTGCCAGTAGACCTACCAGCGGGGGAACCCAAGAGACCCAGTACTTC. Its translation: CASRPTSGGTQETQYF.